Below are 14 T cell receptor beta chains sequenced from a single sample in a study of OX40 agonist ivuxolimab in advanced cancers. Method: immunoSEQ multiplex PCR; TCRdb's copy keeps in-frame clones and lacks some. This table has roughly 110,000 clones, 90% appearing once. The source material was CD4+ or CD8+ T cells sorted from blood, sampled in a trial of the OX40 agonist ivuxolimab. The receptors derive from an adult with an advanced solid tumor such as melanoma, head and neck, liver or kidney cancer.

This clone was counted once. CDR3 sequence (DNA): TGTGCCAGCAGCTTTGGCCGACGAGAGACCCAGTACTTC. Translated, it gives CASSFGRRETQYF. V is TRBV7-7 and J is TRBJ2-5; D ambiguous. The ends were cut back, 3 bases at V and 4 bases at J, with 9 bases in the middle. Germline V gives CDR1 SSHAT, CDR2 FNYEAQ (reference sequence). This CDR3 comprises 13 residues.

This chain joins TRBV5-1 and TRBJ1-2; unclear D gene. CDR1 and CDR2 from the germline V gene are SGHRS and YFSETQ. V shed 0 bases and J shed 4 bases, with 10 bases lying between them. The CDR3 sequence is 14 residues long. The CDR3 reads CASSLETVSYGYTF. The DNA for the CDR3 is TGCGCCAGCAGCTTGGAGACGGTCAGCTATGGCTACACCTTC. Based on the CDR3 plus reference TRBV5-1 and TRBJ1-2, the full variable domain is KAGVTQTPRYLIKTRGQQVTLSCSPISGHRSVSWYQQTPGQGLQFLFEYFSETQRNKGNFPGRFSGRQFSNSRSEMNVSTLELGDSALYLCASSLETVSYGYTFGSGTRLTVV.

This clone occurred a few times. This chain links TRBV6-6 with TRBJ2-2; D remains unclear. With 5 bases removed from V and 13 bases from J, the gap between germline ends came to 14 bases. Germline V gives CDR1 MNHNY, CDR2 SVGAGI (reference sequence). The CDR3 contains 12 residues. CDR3 sequence: CASSLDGGVLFF. The CDR3 nucleotides read TGTGCCAGCAGTCTAGACGGTGGTGTGCTGTTTTTT.

V gene TRBV7-2 combines with J gene TRBJ1-5, with TRBD1 as a possible D gene (5 bases). The CDR3 is 16 amino acids. Per the germline V gene, CDR1 is SGHTA and CDR2 is FQGNSA. V lost 0 bases to trimming and J lost 6 bases, with 15 bases between them. The CDR3 is CASSLALGQGSQPQHF. Written as DNA, the CDR3 is TGTGCCAGCAGCTTAGCGCTGGGGCAGGGCAGTCAGCCCCAGCATTTT.

V is TRBV30 and J is TRBJ1-5; a possible D gene is TRBD1 (6 bases). V shed 5 bases and J shed 5 bases, with 13 bases lying between them. Germline CDR1 reads GTSNPN; CDR2 reads SVGIG (reference sequence). The length of the CDR3 is 13 residues. CDR3 DNA: TGTGCCTGGGCACAGGGAGATTATCAGCCCCAGCATTTT. This gives the protein CAWAQGDYQPQHF.

The J gene is TRBJ2-1, the V gene TRBV7-6; D might be TRBD1 or TRBD2, each matching 5 bases. CDR3 size: 16 residues. CDR1 and CDR2 (germline): SGHVS, FNYEAQ. The V end was cut by 1 base, the J end by 6 bases, with 16 bases between. CDR3 sequence: CASSLEVGRGANEQFF. CDR3 bases: TGTGCCAGCAGCTTAGAAGTGGGTAGGGGAGCCAATGAGCAGTTCTTC.

The rearrangement joins TRBV19 to TRBJ2-5; a possible D gene is TRBD2 (6 bases). The CDR3 runs to 14 residues. In germline, CDR1 is LNHDA, CDR2 SQIVND (reference sequence). Trimming left V 6 bases short and J 4 bases short, with 15 bases between. CDR3 in DNA: TGTGCCAGTAGCCTCGCGGGGCGGGTAGAGACCCAGTACTTC. Protein: CASSLAGRVETQYF.

J is TRBJ1-1 and V is TRBV7-9; D is perhaps TRBD1 (5 bases). Germline V CDR1 and CDR2: SEHNR, FQNEAQ (reference sequence). With 1 base removed from V and 9 bases from J, the gap between germline ends came to 12 bases. The CDR3 runs to 13 residues. Here the CDR3 reads CASSLEDGAKAFF. The CDR3 DNA reads TGTGCCAGCAGCTTAGAAGACGGGGCGAAAGCTTTCTTT.

The V call is TRBV11-2, the J call TRBJ2-7; 8 positions match TRBD1. The V segment lost 5 bases and the J segment 7 bases; nucleotides outside the gene matches: 13. This CDR3 is built from 15 residues. Germline CDR1 and CDR2: SGHAT and FQNNGV. The CDR3 DNA follows: TGTGCCAGCAGCCCAAGGACAGGGTTAGGTCCGGAGCAGTACTTC. The encoded protein is CASSPRTGLGPEQYF.

V and J are TRBV29-1 and TRBJ1-3; perhaps TRBD1 as D (6 bases). The CDR3 length is 12 residues. V lost 7 bases and J 8 bases, leaving 15 bases between the germline ends. The germline gives CDR1 SQVTM, CDR2 ANQGSEA. Here the CDR3 reads CSAGQEGHTIYF. In DNA, the CDR3 is TGCAGCGCGGGACAAGAAGGTCACACCATATATTTT.

This chain uses TRBV9 with TRBJ2-5; TRBD2 matches at 11 bases. The V and J ends lost 0 bases and 2 bases, in that order; junction bases with no gene match: 3. There are 16 residues in the CDR3. CDR1 is SGDLS and CDR2 is YYNGEE in the germline V gene. The CDR3 DNA reads as TGTGCCAGCAGCGTAGGGACTAGCGGGTCACAAGAGACCCAGTACTTC. Translation gives CASSVGTSGSQETQYF.

The V call is TRBV7-3, the J call TRBJ2-2, with D tentatively TRBD1 (6 bases). The CDR3 is 16 residues long. Trimming cost V 5 bases and J 4 bases, with 17 bases left between them. The germline gives CDR1 SGHTA, CDR2 FQGTGA. In nucleotides, the CDR3 is TGTGCCAGCAGCCAAGAAGCCACAGGGACCACCGGGGAGCTGTTTTTT. Translating gives CASSQEATGTTGELFF.

The chain employs TRBV2 and TRBJ2-2; D is unresolved. The CDR3 is made up of 14 amino acids. Germline CDR1 is SNHLY and CDR2 is FYNNEI. Trimming removed 0 bases at V and 7 bases at J, with 9 bases between. CDR3: CASSEAPAFGELFF. CDR3 coding DNA: TGTGCCAGCAGTGAAGCGCCCGCTTTCGGGGAGCTGTTTTTT.

This chain joins TRBV6-6 and TRBJ1-2, with 9 bases lining up with TRBD1. Germline V gene sequence: CDR1 MNHNY, CDR2 SVGAGI (reference sequence). CDR3 length: 14 residues. The V segment lost 2 bases and the J segment 2 bases; nucleotides outside the gene matches: 0. The CDR3 spells CASSYGTGNYGYTF. For the CDR3, the DNA is TGTGCCAGCAGTTACGGGACAGGGAACTATGGCTACACCTTC.